These T cell receptor beta chains were read from a single sample in a study of cytomegalovirus exposure and HLA in healthy donors. The repertoire was sequenced with immunoSEQ multiplex PCR; TCRdb's copy has only in-frame clones and lacks some. The repertoire holds over 100,000 clones, around 60% seen once, with more than 8.5% in the top ten. Source material: PBMCs. The receptors shown here come from a man aged 35 to 55 in good health and CMV-seropositive. The CDR3 runs from the conserved cysteine through the conserved F or W. Fields, in order: J gene, V gene, D gene, clone size, CDR3 protein, CDR3 DNA. The D gene is left open where the match is weak. Not every row has a clone size; where given, it reads once, few, many or a size class.

J: TRBJ2-7
V: TRBV6-9
D: -
size: -
CDR3: CASKKPGQAYEQYF
DNA: TGTGCCAGCAAAAAACCGGGACAAGCCTACGAGCAGTACTTC

J: TRBJ2-7
V: TRBV30
D: TRBD2
size: -
CDR3: CAWKGRYGLAGVYEQYF
DNA: TGTGCCTGGAAGGGCCGTTACGGACTAGCGGGAGTCTACGAGCAGTACTTC

J: TRBJ2-7
V: TRBV23-1
D: TRBD1
size: -
CDR3: CASSHQGQISYEQYF
DNA: TGCGCCAGCAGTCACCAGGGACAGATTTCCTACGAGCAGTACTTC

J: TRBJ2-2
V: TRBV9
D: -
size: few
CDR3: CASSGWGRGTGELFF
DNA: TGTGCCAGCAGCGGGTGGGGCAGGGGAACCGGGGAGCTGTTTTTT

J: TRBJ1-5
V: TRBV9
D: -
size: once
CDR3: CASSREGQANQPQHF
DNA: TGTGCCAGCAGCAGGGAGGGGCAGGCGAATCAGCCCCAGCATTTT

J: TRBJ1-6
V: TRBV6-1
D: -
size: -
CDR3: CASSPGNSPLHF
DNA: TGTGCCAGCAGCCCAGGAAATTCACCCCTCCACTTT

J: TRBJ1-5
V: TRBV7-2
D: -
size: few
CDR3: CASSPVFSNQPQHF
DNA: TGTGCCAGCAGCCCGGTGTTTAGCAATCAGCCCCAGCATTTT

J: TRBJ2-1
V: TRBV29-1
D: TRBD2
size: few
CDR3: CSVGAGGAEQFF
DNA: TGCAGCGTTGGAGCGGGAGGTGCCGAGCAGTTCTTC

J: TRBJ2-1
V: TRBV11-1
D: TRBD2
size: -
CDR3: CASSPTGLAGGYNEQFF
DNA: TGTGCCAGCAGCCCAACGGGACTAGCGGGGGGGTACAATGAGCAGTTCTTC

J: TRBJ1-2
V: TRBV4-1
D: -
size: -
CDR3: CASSRGATFNYGYTF
DNA: TGCGCCAGCAGTCGCGGGGCCACATTTAACTATGGCTACACCTTC

J: TRBJ2-7
V: TRBV6-5
D: -
size: -
CDR3: CASSYSGSSYEQYF
DNA: TGTGCCAGCAGTTACTCGGGGAGCTCCTACGAGCAGTACTTC

J: TRBJ2-4
V: TRBV7-2
D: TRBD2
size: -
CDR3: CASSLWLAGGGNIQYF
DNA: TGTGCCAGCAGCTTATGGCTAGCGGGAGGCGGAAACATTCAGTACTTC

J: TRBJ2-1
V: TRBV29-1
D: -
size: -
CDR3: CSVDGGPSYNEQFF
DNA: TGCAGCGTGGACGGGGGGCCCTCCTACAATGAGCAGTTCTTC

J: TRBJ2-3
V: TRBV5-6
D: -
size: -
CDR3: CASSLGGTDTQYF
DNA: TGTGCCAGCAGCTTGGGAGGGACAGATACGCAGTATTTT

J: TRBJ2-7
V: TRBV11-2
D: TRBD2
size: once
CDR3: CASSFNSGSYEQYF
DNA: TGTGCCAGCAGCTTTAATAGCGGGTCCTACGAGCAGTACTTC

J: TRBJ1-2
V: TRBV18
D: -
size: -
CDR3: CASSLETRGAGYTF
DNA: TGTGCCAGCTCACTTGAGACACGGGGTGCGGGCTACACCTTC

J: TRBJ2-1
V: TRBV5-4
D: -
size: -
CDR3: CASSRGGFSSYNEQFF
DNA: TGTGCCAGCAGCCGCGGCGGATTTAGCTCCTACAATGAGCAGTTCTTC

J: TRBJ2-5
V: TRBV5-1
D: -
size: -
CDR3: CASSTVAGAGETQYF
DNA: TGCGCCAGCAGCACAGTAGCAGGGGCCGGGGAGACCCAGTACTTC

J: TRBJ2-7
V: TRBV27
D: -
size: few
CDR3: CASSFGSTSSYEQYF
DNA: TGTGCCAGCAGTTTTGGCTCCACCAGCTCCTACGAGCAGTACTTC

J: TRBJ1-2
V: TRBV18
D: -
size: -
CDR3: CASSQLRGSADGYTF
DNA: TGTGCCAGCTCACAACTTCGAGGGTCGGCAGATGGCTACACCTTC